Listed here are 17 T cell receptor beta chains from one sample, sequenced in a study of shared clonotypes between healthy human individuals. TCRdb keeps only in-frame clones here, not all; method: immunoSEQ multiplex PCR. Among approximately 720,000 clones listed, approximately 79% were seen once. Sequencing input: memory CD4+ T cells sorted from blood. Subset: CD45RA-negative fraction. All receptors derive from a woman in her twenties or thirties in good health.

This clone occurred once. The chain has TRBV6-1 and TRBJ1-5; 8 bases agree with TRBD1. CDR3 size: 15 residues. Unmatched junction bases numbered 12, after V lost 7 bases and J lost 7 bases. Germline V gives CDR1 MNHNS, CDR2 SASEGT. The chain's CDR3 is CASIYTGGVGQPQHF. CDR3 bases: TGTGCCAGCATCTATACAGGGGGAGTTGGGCAGCCCCAGCATTTT.

The chain links TRBV5-4 to TRBJ1-1, with a tentative D call TRBD1 (6 bases). V lost 2 bases and J 1 base, leaving 9 bases between the germline ends. Germline V lookup: CDR1 SGHNT, CDR2 YYREEE (reference sequence). The CDR3 sequence is 14 residues long. The DNA for the CDR3 is TGTGCCAGCAGCTTCAGGGGAAAGAACACTGAAGCTTTCTTT. It specifies CASSFRGKNTEAFF.

This clone was found once. CDR3 region: CASSPPLAGGPGTGELFF. As DNA, the CDR3 is TGCGCCAGCAGCCCTCCCCTAGCGGGAGGGCCGGGTACCGGGGAGCTGTTTTTT. J is TRBJ2-2 and V is TRBV5-1; 12 bases map to TRBD2. J lost 5 bases, V lost 4 bases, and 12 bases had no gene match. The CDR3 spans 18 residues. The germline V gene encodes CDR1 SGHRS and CDR2 YFSETQ. The entire variable domain, with the rest obtained from reference TRBV5-1 and TRBJ2-2, is as follows: KAGVTQTPRYLIKTRGQQVTLSCSPISGHRSVSWYQQTPGQGLQFLFEYFSETQRNKGNFPGRFSGRQFSNSRSEMNVSTLELGDSALYLCASSPPLAGGPGTGELFFGEGSRLTVL.

The V call is TRBV4-1, the J call TRBJ1-3; a weak D match, TRBD1 (6 bases). Trimming removed 3 bases from V and 4 bases from J, with 19 bases in between. Looked up from germline, CDR1 is MGHRA and CDR2 is YSYEKL. The CDR3 is 17 amino acids. CDR3 in amino acids: CASSQPRKGVSGNTIYF. CDR3 in DNA: TGCGCCAGCAGCCAGCCCCGTAAGGGGGTATCGGGAAACACCATATATTTT.

V is TRBV29-1 and J is TRBJ2-5; the match to TRBD2 covers 9 bases. The CDR3 contains 14 residues. V lost 7 bases and J lost 6; bases outside the gene matches: 12. Germline V lookup: CDR1 SQVTM, CDR2 ANQGSEA. CDR3 nucleotide sequence: TGCAGCGATTCATTATCAGCGGGAGGCCAGACCCAGTACTTC. This translates into CSDSLSAGGQTQYF.

The chain recombines TRBV27 with TRBJ2-3; no definite D call. The V end lost 6 bases, the J end lost 2 bases, and 15 bases lay between the germline ends. Germline V gene lookup returns CDR1 MNHEY and CDR2 SMNVEV (reference sequence). The CDR3 totals 15 residues. As DNA, the CDR3 is TGTGCCAGCAGGCGGAAAGGGATCTACACAGATACGCAGTATTTT. It codes for CASRRKGIYTDTQYF.

This chain links TRBV5-4 with TRBJ2-7, with a weak D call TRBD2 (6 bases). With 6 bases removed from V and 8 bases from J, the gap between germline ends came to 18 bases. The CDR3 is 13 amino acids. The germline CDR1 and CDR2 sequences are SGHNT and YYREEE (reference sequence). The CDR3, as DNA: TGTGCCAGCAACATGATGCGGGAATTGAAGCAGTACTTC. It yields the protein CASNMMRELKQYF.

The DNA for the CDR3 is TGTGCCAGCAGTTTTGTTGGACAGCCCCAGCATTTT. Protein sequence: CASSFVGQPQHF. The chain joins TRBV2 to TRBJ1-5, with D hard to call. Trimming left V 5 bases short and J 7 bases short, with 9 bases between. In germline, CDR1 is SNHLY, CDR2 FYNNEI. The CDR3 totals 12 residues. The whole variable domain, filled in from reference TRBV2 and TRBJ1-5, reads EPEVTQTPSHQVTQMGQEVILRCVPISNHLYFYWYRQILGQKVEFLVSFYNNEISEKSEIFDDQFSVERPDGSNFTLKIRSTKLEDSAMYFCASSFVGQPQHFGDGTRLSIL.

This clone was seen once. The same CDR3 is also encoded by other DNA sequences in this sample. This chain uses TRBV20-1 with TRBJ2-7; no definite D call. Germline V gene lookup returns CDR1 DFQATT and CDR2 SNEGSKA (reference sequence). CDR3 length equals 11 residues. V lost 5 bases and J 0 bases, leaving 5 bases between the germline ends. The CDR3, as DNA: TGCAGTGCTGGGTACTCCTACGAGCAGTACTTC. This gives the protein CSAGYSYEQYF.

This clone appeared a few times. The chain recombines TRBV5-1 with TRBJ2-7; tentative D call: TRBD2 (6 bases). The germline CDR1 and CDR2 sequences are SGHRS and YFSETQ. The CDR3 contains 15 residues. With 0 bases removed from V and 2 bases from J, the gap between germline ends came to 12 bases. The CDR3, as DNA: TGCGCCAGCAGCTTGGTGGCTAGCGCAGCCTACGAGCAGTACTTC. Translated, it gives CASSLVASAAYEQYF.

The chain links TRBV5-1 to TRBJ1-5; a weak D match, TRBD1 (5 bases). Trimming removed 0 bases from V and 1 base from J, with 11 bases in between. The CDR3 extends over 16 amino acids. Germline V gene data show CDR1 as SGHRS and CDR2 as YFSETQ. CDR3 nucleotides: TGCGCCAGCAGCTTGGGGGACGGTGGGAGCAATCAGCCCCAGCATTTT. Protein: CASSLGDGGSNQPQHF. The whole variable domain, filled in from reference TRBV5-1 and TRBJ1-5, reads KAGVTQTPRYLIKTRGQQVTLSCSPISGHRSVSWYQQTPGQGLQFLFEYFSETQRNKGNFPGRFSGRQFSNSRSEMNVSTLELGDSALYLCASSLGDGGSNQPQHFGDGTRLSIL.

In this sample, this clone turned up a few times. The genes are TRBV5-4 and TRBJ2-1, with a possible D match to TRBD1 (6 bases). This CDR3 contains 16 residues. The ends were cut back, 4 bases at V and 2 bases at J, with 16 bases in the middle. Germline V gives CDR1 SGHNT, CDR2 YYREEE (reference sequence). The CDR3 nucleotides read TGTGCCAGCAGCCATCCCTTGGGGGCGGCCTACAATGAGCAGTTCTTC. As protein: CASSHPLGAAYNEQFF.

The chain carries TRBV25-1 and TRBJ1-1, with 7 bases that match TRBD1. Germline trimming cut 2 bases from V and 4 bases from J; bases unmatched to any gene: 1. This CDR3 has 13 residues. CDR1 is MGHDK and CDR2 is SYGVNS in the germline V gene. CDR3 loop: CASSETGATEAFF. The CDR3 DNA follows: TGTGCCAGCAGTGAAACAGGGGCCACTGAAGCTTTCTTT. The full variable domain, in which reference TRBV25-1 and TRBJ1-1 provide the parts outside the CDR3, is EADIYQTPRYLVIGTGKKITLECSQTMGHDKMYWYQQDPGMELHLIHYSYGVNSTEKGDLSSESTVSRIRTEHFPLTLESARPSHTSQYLCASSETGATEAFFGQGTRLTVV.

This clone has ten or more counts. The chain carries TRBV7-9 and TRBJ2-7, with TRBD1 matching over 8 bases. Germline values: CDR1 SEHNR, CDR2 FQNEAQ (reference sequence). This CDR3 spans 14 amino acids. V was clipped by 1 base and J by 6 bases; unmatched bases: 5. CDR3 sequence: CASSLEWTGIEQYF. In nucleotides, the CDR3 is TGTGCCAGCAGCTTAGAGTGGACAGGGATCGAGCAGTACTTC.

The chain couples TRBV11-2 to TRBJ1-1, with D possibly matching TRBD1 (5 bases). V was pared by 4 bases and J by 2 bases, with 23 bases between. Per germline, CDR1 SGHAT and CDR2 FQNNGV. The CDR3 loop spans 18 amino acids. The CDR3 nucleotides read TGTGCCAGCAGCTCAAAAAATACCTCCAGGGTAAGAAACACTGAAGCTTTCTTT. Its protein product is CASSSKNTSRVRNTEAFF. Filled out from reference TRBV11-2 and TRBJ1-1, the complete variable domain reads EAGVAQSPRYKIIEKRQSVAFWCNPISGHATLYWYQQILGQGPKLLIQFQNNGVVDDSQLPKDRFSAERLKGVDSTLKIQPAKLEDSAVYLCASSSKNTSRVRNTEAFFGQGTRLTVV.

DNA of the CDR3: TGTGCCAGCAGTGAAGAGGGGCTTCTAGCGGGAGGCTACAATGAGCAGTTCTTC. Amino acids: CASSEEGLLAGGYNEQFF. The V call is TRBV6-1, the J call TRBJ2-1; TRBD2 matches at 11 bases. Trimming took 1 base from V and 3 from J; bases not matched to a gene: 8. The CDR3 has 18 amino acids. Germline V gives CDR1 MNHNS, CDR2 SASEGT.

The V and J genes are TRBV5-8 and TRBJ2-3; possible D gene TRBD2, 5 bases. The ends were cut back, 1 base at V and 1 base at J, with 13 bases in the middle. CDR1 is SGHTS and CDR2 is YDEGEE in the germline V gene. This CDR3 has 16 amino acids. As DNA, the CDR3 is TGTGCCAGCAGCTTGTCTCTTGTTAGCGGCACAGATACGCAGTATTTT. It encodes CASSLSLVSGTDTQYF.